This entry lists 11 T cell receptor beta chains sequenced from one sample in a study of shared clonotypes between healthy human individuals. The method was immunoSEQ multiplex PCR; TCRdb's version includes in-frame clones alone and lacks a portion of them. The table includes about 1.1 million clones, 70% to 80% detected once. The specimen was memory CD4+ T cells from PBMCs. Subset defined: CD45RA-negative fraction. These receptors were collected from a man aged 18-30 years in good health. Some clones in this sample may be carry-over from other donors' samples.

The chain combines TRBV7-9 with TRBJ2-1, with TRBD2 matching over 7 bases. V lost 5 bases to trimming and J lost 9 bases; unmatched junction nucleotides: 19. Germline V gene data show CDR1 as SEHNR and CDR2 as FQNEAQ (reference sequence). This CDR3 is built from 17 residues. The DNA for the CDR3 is TGTGCCAGCAGCCCAAGCGGGACTAAAGCCCTCGGGGGTGAGCAGTTCTTC. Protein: CASSPSGTKALGGEQFF.

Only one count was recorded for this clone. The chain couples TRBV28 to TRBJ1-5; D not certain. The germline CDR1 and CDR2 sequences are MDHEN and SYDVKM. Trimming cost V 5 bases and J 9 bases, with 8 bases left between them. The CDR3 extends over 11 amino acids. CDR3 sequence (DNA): TGTGCCAGCAGTCCGCCGGGGCCCCAGCATTTT. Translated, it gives CASSPPGPQHF. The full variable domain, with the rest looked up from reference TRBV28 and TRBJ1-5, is DVKVTQSSRYLVKRTGEKVFLECVQDMDHENMFWYRQDPGLGLRLIYFSYDVKMKEKGDIPEGYSVSREKKERFSLILESASTNQTSMYLCASSPPGPQHFGDGTRLSIL.

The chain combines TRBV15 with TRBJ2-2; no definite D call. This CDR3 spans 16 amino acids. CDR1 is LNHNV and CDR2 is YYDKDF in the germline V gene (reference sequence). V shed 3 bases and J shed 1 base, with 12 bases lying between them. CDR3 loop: CATSSDKPRNTGELFF. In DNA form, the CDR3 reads TGTGCCACCAGCAGTGATAAACCCAGGAACACCGGGGAGCTGTTTTTT.

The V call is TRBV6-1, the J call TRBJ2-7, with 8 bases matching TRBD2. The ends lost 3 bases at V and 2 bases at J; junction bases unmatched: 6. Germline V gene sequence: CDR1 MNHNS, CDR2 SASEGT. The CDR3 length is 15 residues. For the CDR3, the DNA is TGTGCCAGCAGTGAGCCCGGGAGGGGGGCCTACGAGCAGTACTTC. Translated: CASSEPGRGAYEQYF.

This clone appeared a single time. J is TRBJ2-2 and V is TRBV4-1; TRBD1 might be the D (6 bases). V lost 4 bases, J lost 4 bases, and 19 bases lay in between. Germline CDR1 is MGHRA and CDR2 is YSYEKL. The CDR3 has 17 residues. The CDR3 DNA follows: TGCGCCAGCAGCCGAAGAGGGACACTTCGTGGCACCGGGGAGCTGTTTTTT. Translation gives CASSRRGTLRGTGELFF.

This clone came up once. The CDR3 spells CASSLISGSSYEQYF. The CDR3 coding sequence is TGTGCCAGCAGCTTAATCAGCGGGAGCTCCTACGAGCAGTACTTC. The chain recombines TRBV7-6 with TRBJ2-7, with 8 bases that match TRBD2. This CDR3 has 15 amino acids. Trimming at V came to 2 bases and at J to 0 bases, leaving 3 bases not matched to a gene. Germline values: CDR1 SGHVS, CDR2 FNYEAQ.

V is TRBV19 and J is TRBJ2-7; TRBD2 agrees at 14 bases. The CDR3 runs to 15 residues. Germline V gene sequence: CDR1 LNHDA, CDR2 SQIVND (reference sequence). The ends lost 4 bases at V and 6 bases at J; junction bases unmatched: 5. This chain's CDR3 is CASSTLTSGRGEQYF. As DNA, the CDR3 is TGTGCCAGTAGTACCCTGACTAGCGGGAGGGGCGAGCAGTACTTC. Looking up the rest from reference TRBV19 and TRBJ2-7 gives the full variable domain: DGGITQSPKYLFRKEGQNVTLSCEQNLNHDAMYWYRQDPGQGLRLIYYSQIVNDFQKGDIAEGYSVSREKKESFPLTVTSAQKNPTAFYLCASSTLTSGRGEQYFGPGTRLTVT.

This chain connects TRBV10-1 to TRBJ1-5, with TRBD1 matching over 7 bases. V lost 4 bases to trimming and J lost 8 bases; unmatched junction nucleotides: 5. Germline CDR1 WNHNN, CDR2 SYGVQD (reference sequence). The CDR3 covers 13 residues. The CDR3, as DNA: TGCGCCAGCAGTGGACAGGGCGGGGAGCCCCAGCATTTT. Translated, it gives CASSGQGGEPQHF.

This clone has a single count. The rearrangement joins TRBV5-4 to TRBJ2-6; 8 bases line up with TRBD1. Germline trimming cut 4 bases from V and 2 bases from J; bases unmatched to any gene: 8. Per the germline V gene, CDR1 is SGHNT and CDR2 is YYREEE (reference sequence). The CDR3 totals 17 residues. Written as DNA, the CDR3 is TGTGCCAGCAGCCGCAGGACAGGGTTAGCTGGGGCCAACGTCCTGACTTTC. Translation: CASSRRTGLAGANVLTF.

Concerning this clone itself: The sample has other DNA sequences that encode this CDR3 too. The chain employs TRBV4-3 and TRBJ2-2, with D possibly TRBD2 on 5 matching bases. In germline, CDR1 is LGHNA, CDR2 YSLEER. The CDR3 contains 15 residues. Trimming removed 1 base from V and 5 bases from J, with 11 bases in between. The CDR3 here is CASSQGTPGTGELFF. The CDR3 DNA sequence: TGCGCCAGCAGCCAAGGGACGCCGGGGACCGGGGAGCTGTTTTTT.

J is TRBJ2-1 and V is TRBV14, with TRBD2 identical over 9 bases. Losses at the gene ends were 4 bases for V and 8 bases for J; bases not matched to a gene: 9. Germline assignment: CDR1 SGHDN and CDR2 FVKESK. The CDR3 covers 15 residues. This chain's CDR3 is CASSRVAGVTYEQFF. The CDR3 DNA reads TGTGCCAGCAGCCGAGTAGCGGGAGTTACCTATGAGCAGTTCTTC.